This is a list of T cell receptor beta chains from one sample in a study of T cells in Graves' hyperthyroidism and ophthalmopathy. TCRdb itself ran the multiplex PCR reads through MiXCR, one entry per CDR3 protein. The sample contains under 450,000 distinct CDR3 sequences, approximately 18% of which appear only once. Sequencing was done on a sample of blood. The receptors come from a woman in her thirties with Graves' hyperthyroidism that later progressed to Graves' ophthalmopathy. The CDR3 runs from the conserved cysteine through the conserved F or W. D genes are given only for firm matches. Clone sizes are given selectively: once, few, many, or a class where the clone is expanded.

length	V	J	D	size	DNA	CDR3
13	TRBV7-9	TRBJ2-3	NA	many	TGTGCCAGCAGCTCCAGAAAAACAGATACGCAGTATTTT	CASSSRKTDTQYF
13	TRBV19	TRBJ1-2	TRBD1	NA	TGTGCCACCTCGGACAGGGATGAGGATGGCTACACCTTC	CATSDRDEDGYTF
15	TRBV12-3/TRBV12-4	TRBJ1-1	NA	many	TGTGCCAGCAGTTTAGTACGCTCTTCGGACACTGAAGCTTTCTTT	CASSLVRSSDTEAFF
13	TRBV27	TRBJ1-1	NA	many	TGTGCCAGCAGTTTCGAGGGGGTCGCTGAAGCTTTCTTT	CASSFEGVAEAFF
16	TRBV20-1	TRBJ1-2	NA	many	TGCAGTGCTAGAGATCCCCGGACACGGACTAACTATGGCTACACCTTC	CSARDPRTRTNYGYTF
13	TRBV29-1	TRBJ2-3	TRBD2	many	TGCAGCGTTGCTAGCGGAAACACAGATACGCAGTATTTT	CSVASGNTDTQYF
12	TRBV19	TRBJ2-7	TRBD1	few	TGTGCCAGTAGTCGACAGGGACACGAGCAGTACTTC	CASSRQGHEQYF
18	TRBV28	TRBJ1-6	NA	NA	TGTGCCAGCAGTCCCATTGAAGCAGGGCGCTCCTATAATTCACCCCTCCACTTT	CASSPIEAGRSYNSPLHF
13	TRBV7-8	TRBJ1-5	NA	NA	TGTGCCAGCAGCTCAAATCAGAATCAGCCCCAGCATTTT	CASSSNQNQPQHF
18	TRBV6-1	TRBJ1-4	TRBD1	many	TGTGCCAGCAGTCCCTTGGGACAGACCAAAGCAACTAATGAAAAACTGTTTTTT	CASSPLGQTKATNEKLFF
17	TRBV7-8	TRBJ1-1	NA	many	TGTGCCAGCAGCAGCTCAGGAGTTTGGGGTAAGAACACTGAAGCTTTCTTT	CASSSSGVWGKNTEAFF
15	TRBV11-2	TRBJ2-1	NA	many	TGTGCCAGCAGCTTAGAACCAGGGGCCTACAATGAGCAGTTCTTC	CASSLEPGAYNEQFF
15	TRBV6-1	TRBJ2-3	TRBD2	many	TGTGCCAGCAGTGAACTAGCGGGGGAAGCAGATACGCAGTATTTT	CASSELAGEADTQYF
21	TRBV11-2	TRBJ2-5	TRBD2	many	TGTGCCAGCAGCTTGAGTCTGAAGGGACTAGCTGGATGGGGATCACAAGAGACCCAGTACTTC	CASSLSLKGLAGWGSQETQYF
15	TRBV29-1	TRBJ2-1	NA	many	TGCAGCGTTGAAGAGATGGGAGTGTCTCACAATGAGCAGTTCTTC	CSVEEMGVSHNEQFF
19	TRBV25-1	TRBJ2-7	TRBD2	many	TGTGCCAGCAGTGAATTCGAAGGACTAGCGGGAGGGGAACCCTACGAGCAGTACTTC	CASSEFEGLAGGEPYEQYF
14	TRBV19	TRBJ1-5	TRBD1	few	TGTGCCTCCGGGGACAGGGGATTCAATCAGCCCCAGCATTTT	CASGDRGFNQPQHF
17	TRBV12-3/TRBV12-4	TRBJ2-2	TRBD2	NA	TGTGCCAGCAGCTTGACTAGCCTAATATCGAACACCGGGGAGCTGTTTTTT	CASSLTSLISNTGELFF
14	TRBV20-1	TRBJ1-1	TRBD1	many	TGCAGTGCTCAAACGGACAGGGGAAACACTGAAGCTTTCTTT	CSAQTDRGNTEAFF
15	TRBV24-1	TRBJ1-2	NA	many	TGTGCCACCAGTGATACAGGCTCCGAAGGCTATTCCTACACCTTC	CATSDTGSEGYSYTF
16	TRBV5-4	TRBJ1-4	NA	NA	TGTGCCAGCAGCGGAGGGACGTACCCAACTAATGAAAAACTGTTTTTT	CASSGGTYPTNEKLFF
13	TRBV29-1	TRBJ1-1	TRBD1	many	TGCAGCGTTTGGACAGGTGCGAACACTGAAGCTTTCTTT	CSVWTGANTEAFF
13	TRBV19	TRBJ1-5	TRBD1	NA	TGTGCCACCGCGACAGGGGGGTTTCAGCCCCAGCATTTT	CATATGGFQPQHF
14	TRBV20-1	TRBJ1-5	NA	many	TGCAGTGCTAGAGAAGGGGGAGGCAATCAGCCCCAGCATTTT	CSAREGGGNQPQHF
12	TRBV2	TRBJ1-2	TRBD1	many	TGTGCCAGCAGAGACAGGGGTGGAGGCTACACCTTC	CASRDRGGGYTF
14	TRBV5-1	TRBJ2-1	NA	NA	TGCGCCAGCAGCTTGGGCAGTTTCGACAATGAGCAGTTCTTC	CASSLGSFDNEQFF
18	TRBV12-3/TRBV12-4	TRBJ2-1	TRBD2	NA	TGTGCCAGCAGTTTAGATAATAGCGGGAGAAGCCCCTACAATGAGCAGTTCTTC	CASSLDNSGRSPYNEQFF
14	TRBV12-5	TRBJ1-1	NA	few	TGTGCTAGTGGTTTGGTCCGACTGAACACTGAAGCTTTCTTT	CASGLVRLNTEAFF
16	TRBV28	TRBJ2-7	TRBD2	NA	TGTGCCAGCAGTCTTATGGGACTAGCGGGGTCCTACGAGCAGTACTTC	CASSLMGLAGSYEQYF
15	TRBV14	TRBJ2-2	TRBD2	NA	TGTGCCAGCAGCCAAGTAGCGGGAGTCACCGGGGAGCTGTTTTTT	CASSQVAGVTGELFF
12	TRBV20-1	TRBJ2-5	NA	many	TGCAGTGCTACGGCCCGGGCGGAGACCCAGTACTTC	CSATARAETQYF
11	TRBV20-1	TRBJ1-1	NA	NA	TGCAGTGCTAGTTCCGGCACTGAAGCTTTCTTT	CSASSGTEAFF
17	TRBV6-1	TRBJ2-6	NA	few	TGTGCCAGCGCGAAAGGGGGGGCCAGCTCTGGGGCCAACGTCCTGACTTTC	CASAKGGASSGANVLTF
16	TRBV28	TRBJ1-6	NA	many	TGTGCCAGCAGGGGGGTTGTGGGAGTGCATAATTCACCCCTCCACTTT	CASRGVVGVHNSPLHF
16	TRBV6-1	TRBJ2-4	NA	NA	TGTGCCAGCAGTGAAGTATGGGCGGTAGCCAAAAACATTCAGTACTTC	CASSEVWAVAKNIQYF
12	TRBV7-3	TRBJ2-3	NA	NA	TGTGCCAGCAGCATGACAGCAGATACGCAGTATTTT	CASSMTADTQYF
15	TRBV6-5	TRBJ2-1	NA	NA	TGTGCCAGCAGTTACGGTGCGTGGGACTACAATGAGCAGTTCTTC	CASSYGAWDYNEQFF
12	TRBV2	TRBJ2-1	TRBD1	many	TGTGCCACCTCAAACAGGGGAGATGAGCAGTTCTTC	CATSNRGDEQFF
15	TRBV7-9	TRBJ2-3	NA	NA	TGTGCCAGCAGCTTAGACTGGGGTAGAACAGATACGCAGTATTTT	CASSLDWGRTDTQYF
16	TRBV25-1	TRBJ2-3	TRBD2	many	TGTGCCAGCAGTGAATCCCTAGCGGGAGTTACAGATACGCAGTATTTT	CASSESLAGVTDTQYF
17	TRBV20-1	TRBJ2-7	TRBD2	few	TGCAGTGCTAGAGACCGCCGTAAAGCGGGAGCTCCACGCGGGCAGTACTTC	CSARDRRKAGAPRGQYF
15	TRBV11-2	TRBJ1-1	NA	many	TGTGCCAGCAGCTATATAGGGGCCATAAACACTGAAGCTTTCTTT	CASSYIGAINTEAFF
13	TRBV27	TRBJ2-7	NA	NA	TGTGCCAGCAGTTTTGGGCAGGGCTACAAGCAGTACTTC	CASSFGQGYKQYF
14	TRBV9	TRBJ2-2	NA	few	TGTGCCAGCGGACGAGGAGGCGGGACCGGGGAGCTGTTTTTT	CASGRGGGTGELFF
15	TRBV19	TRBJ2-7	TRBD1	many	TGTGCCAGTAGTACTCCTACAGGGGGCTCGTACGAGCAGTACTTC	CASSTPTGGSYEQYF
15	TRBV28	TRBJ1-5	NA	many	TGTGCCAGCACCCTGAGGGGGGAGGGCCACCAGCCCCAGCATTTT	CASTLRGEGHQPQHF